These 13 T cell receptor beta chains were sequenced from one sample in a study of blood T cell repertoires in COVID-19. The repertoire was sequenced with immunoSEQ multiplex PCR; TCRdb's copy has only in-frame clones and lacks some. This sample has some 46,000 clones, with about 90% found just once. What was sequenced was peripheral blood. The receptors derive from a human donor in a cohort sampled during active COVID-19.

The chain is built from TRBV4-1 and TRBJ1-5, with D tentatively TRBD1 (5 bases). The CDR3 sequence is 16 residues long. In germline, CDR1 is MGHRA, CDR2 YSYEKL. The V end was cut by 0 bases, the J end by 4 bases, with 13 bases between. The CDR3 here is CASSQEGRAGNQPQHF. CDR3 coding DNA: TGCGCCAGCAGCCAAGAAGGTCGTGCAGGGAATCAGCCCCAGCATTTT.

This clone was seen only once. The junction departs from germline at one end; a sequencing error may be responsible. Here the CDR3 DNA reads TGTGCCTCCATAACCGGGACAGGGCCCCCGAATCGGCCCCAGCATTTT. Encoded protein: CASITGTGPPNRPQHF. V gene TRBV7-3 combines with J gene TRBJ1-5, with TRBD1 matching over 9 bases. From germline, CDR1 is SGHTA and CDR2 FQGTGA. The length of the CDR3 is 16 residues.

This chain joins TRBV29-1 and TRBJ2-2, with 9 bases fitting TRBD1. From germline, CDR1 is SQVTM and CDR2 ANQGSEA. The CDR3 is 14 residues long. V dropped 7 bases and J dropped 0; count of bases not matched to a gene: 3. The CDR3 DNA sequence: TGCAGCGGCGGGACAGGGACGAACACCGGGGAGCTGTTTTTT. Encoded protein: CSGGTGTNTGELFF.

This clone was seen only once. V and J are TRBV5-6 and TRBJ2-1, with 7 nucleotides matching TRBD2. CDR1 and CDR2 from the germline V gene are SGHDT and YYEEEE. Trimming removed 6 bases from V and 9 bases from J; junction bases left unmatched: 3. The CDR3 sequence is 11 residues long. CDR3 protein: CASNRGGEQFF. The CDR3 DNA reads TGTGCCAGCAACCGCGGGGGTGAGCAGTTCTTC. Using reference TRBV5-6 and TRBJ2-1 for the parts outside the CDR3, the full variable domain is DAGVTQSPTHLIKTRGQQVTLRCSPKSGHDTVSWYQQALGQGPQFIFQYYEEEERQRGNFPDRFSGHQFPNYSSELNVNALLLGDSALYLCASNRGGEQFFGPGTRLTVL.

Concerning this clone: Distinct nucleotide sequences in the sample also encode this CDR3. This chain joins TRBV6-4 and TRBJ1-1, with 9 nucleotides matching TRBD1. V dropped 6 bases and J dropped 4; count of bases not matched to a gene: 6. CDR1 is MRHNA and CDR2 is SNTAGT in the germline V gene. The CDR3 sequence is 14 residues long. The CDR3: CASRDTDRGTEAFF. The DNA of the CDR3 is TGTGCCAGCAGAGATACGGACAGGGGCACTGAAGCTTTCTTT.

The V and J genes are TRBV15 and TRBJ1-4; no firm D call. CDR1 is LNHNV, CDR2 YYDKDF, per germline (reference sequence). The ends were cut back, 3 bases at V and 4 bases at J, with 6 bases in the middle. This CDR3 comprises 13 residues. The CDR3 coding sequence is TGTGCCACCAGCAGGGCCATTAATGAAAAACTGTTTTTT. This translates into CATSRAINEKLFF.

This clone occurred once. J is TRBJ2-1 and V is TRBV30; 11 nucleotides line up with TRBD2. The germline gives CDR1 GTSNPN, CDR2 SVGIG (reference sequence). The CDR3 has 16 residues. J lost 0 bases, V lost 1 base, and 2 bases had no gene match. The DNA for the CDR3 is TGTGCCTGGAGTGGACTAGCGGGAAGCTCCTACAATGAGCAGTTCTTC. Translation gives CAWSGLAGSSYNEQFF. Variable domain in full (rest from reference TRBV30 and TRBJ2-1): SQTIHQWPATLVQPVGSPLSLECTVEGTSNPNLYWYRQAAGRGLQLLFYSVGIGQISSEVPQNLSASRPQDRQFILSSKKLLLSDSGFYLCAWSGLAGSSYNEQFFGPGTRLTVL.

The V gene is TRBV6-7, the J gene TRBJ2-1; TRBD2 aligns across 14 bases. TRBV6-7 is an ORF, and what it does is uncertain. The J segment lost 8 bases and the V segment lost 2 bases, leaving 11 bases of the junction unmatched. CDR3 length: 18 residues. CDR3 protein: CASSYTPTSGRAGHEQFF. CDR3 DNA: TGTGCCAGCAGTTACACACCGACTAGCGGGAGGGCCGGACATGAGCAGTTCTTC.

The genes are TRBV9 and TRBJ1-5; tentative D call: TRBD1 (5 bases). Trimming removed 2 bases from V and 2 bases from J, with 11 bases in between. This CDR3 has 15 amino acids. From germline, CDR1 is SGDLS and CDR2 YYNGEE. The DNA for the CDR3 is TGTGCCAGCAGCGTGGGGGGTTCGGGCAATCAGCCCCAGCATTTT. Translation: CASSVGGSGNQPQHF.

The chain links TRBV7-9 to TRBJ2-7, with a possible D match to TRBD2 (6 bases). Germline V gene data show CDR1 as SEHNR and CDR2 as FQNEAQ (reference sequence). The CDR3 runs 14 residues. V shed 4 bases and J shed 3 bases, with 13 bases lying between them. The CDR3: CASSSPGLLYEQYF. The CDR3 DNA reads TGTGCCAGCAGCTCGCCGGGACTTCTCTACGAGCAGTACTTC.

CDR3: CASSLSPSGSPKNIQYF. DNA for the CDR3: TGCGCCAGCAGCTTGTCCCCTAGCGGGAGCCCCAAAAACATTCAGTACTTC. This sequence joins TRBV5-1 and TRBJ2-4; 10 nucleotides agree with TRBD2. J was trimmed by 2 bases and V by 1 base; bases with no gene match: 6. Germline values: CDR1 SGHRS, CDR2 YFSETQ. The CDR3 runs to 17 residues.

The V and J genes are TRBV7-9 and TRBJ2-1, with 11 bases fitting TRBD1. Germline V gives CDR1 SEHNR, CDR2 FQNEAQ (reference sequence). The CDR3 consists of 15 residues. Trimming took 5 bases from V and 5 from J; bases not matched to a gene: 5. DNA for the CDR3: TGTGCCAGCAGCGACGGACAGGGGGCAAACAATGAGCAGTTCTTC. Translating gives CASSDGQGANNEQFF.

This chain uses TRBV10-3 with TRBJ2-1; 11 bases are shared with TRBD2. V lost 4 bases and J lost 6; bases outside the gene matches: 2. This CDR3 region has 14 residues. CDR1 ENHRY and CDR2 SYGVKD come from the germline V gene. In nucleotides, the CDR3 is TGTGCCATCAGTGCGGGACTAGCGGTCAATGAGCAGTTCTTC. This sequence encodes CAISAGLAVNEQFF.